This T cell receptor (beta chain) comes out of a study of immune evolution from preneoplasia to lung adenocarcinoma. Data came from immunoSEQ multiplex PCR; TCRdb stores just in-frame clones and leaves some out. Of roughly 4,400 clones in the sample, roughly 88% are singletons; the top ten hold roughly 8.2%. A word on this clone: Its specificity is not known.

Two lung cancer pathologists independently confirmed each histologic diagnosis. Between the trimmed V and J ends, which lost 3 bases and 4 bases, there was a span of 12 bases. Germline-derived CDR1 and CDR2 are GTSNPN and SVGIG (reference sequence). There are 13 residues in the CDR3. General study results and limits: Top clone share appeared to fall from AAH through AIS, MIA, adenocarcinoma. Later-stage lesions seemingly showed higher T cell density and diversity than normal lung. Highest clonality occurred in KRAS-mutant, not EGFR-mutant or double wild-type, nodules.

The rearrangement joins TRBV30 to TRBJ2-5; D unresolved. The sequence derives from a person aged 65 to 79 with lung adenocarcinoma. Sequenced input: FFPE lung adenocarcinoma in situ tissue. Here the CDR3 reads CAWRPKDRETQYF. The CDR3, as DNA: TGTGCCTGGAGGCCCAAAGATAGAGAGACCCAGTACTTC.